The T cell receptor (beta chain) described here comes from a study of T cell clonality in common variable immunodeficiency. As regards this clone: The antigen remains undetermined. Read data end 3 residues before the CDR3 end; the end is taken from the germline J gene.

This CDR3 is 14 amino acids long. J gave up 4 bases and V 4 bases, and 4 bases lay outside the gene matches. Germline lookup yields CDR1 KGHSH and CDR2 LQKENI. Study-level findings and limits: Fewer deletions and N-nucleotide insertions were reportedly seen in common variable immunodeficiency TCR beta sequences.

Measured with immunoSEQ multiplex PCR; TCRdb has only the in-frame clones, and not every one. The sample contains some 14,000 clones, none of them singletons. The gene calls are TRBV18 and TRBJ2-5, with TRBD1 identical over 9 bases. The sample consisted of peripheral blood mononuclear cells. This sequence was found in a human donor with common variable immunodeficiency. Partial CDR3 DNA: TGTGCCAGCTCACACGGACAGGGGAGAGAGACC. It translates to CASSHGQGRET. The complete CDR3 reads CASSHGQGRETQYF. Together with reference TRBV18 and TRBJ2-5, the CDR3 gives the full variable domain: NAGVMQNPRHLVRRRGQEARLRCSPMKGHSHVYWYRQLPEEGLKFMVYLQKENIIDESGMPKERFSAEFPKEGPSILRIQQVVRGDSAAYFCASSHGQGRETQYFGPGTRLLVL.